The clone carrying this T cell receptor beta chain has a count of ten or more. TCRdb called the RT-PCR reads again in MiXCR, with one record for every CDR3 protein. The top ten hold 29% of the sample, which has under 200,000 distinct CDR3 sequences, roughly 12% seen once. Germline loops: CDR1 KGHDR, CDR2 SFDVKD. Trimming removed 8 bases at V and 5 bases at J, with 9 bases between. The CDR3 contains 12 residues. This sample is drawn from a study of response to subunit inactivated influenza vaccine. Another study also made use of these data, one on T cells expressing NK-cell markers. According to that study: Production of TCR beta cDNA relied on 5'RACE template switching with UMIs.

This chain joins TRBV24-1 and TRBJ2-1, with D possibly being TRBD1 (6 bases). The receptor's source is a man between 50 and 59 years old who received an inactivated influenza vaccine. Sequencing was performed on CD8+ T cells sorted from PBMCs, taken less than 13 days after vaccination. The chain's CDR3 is CATKDRNNEQFF. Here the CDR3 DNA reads TGTGCCACCAAGGACAGAAACAATGAGCAGTTCTTC.